This T cell receptor (beta chain) was documented in a study of CXCR3-negative and CXCR3-positive naive CD8 T cells. The TRB cDNA libraries were prepared by 5' RACE with UMI labels. TCRdb reprocessed the 5' RACE reads and stores each CDR3 protein as one record, lacking DNA. Across some 110,000 distinct CDR3 sequences, the top ten clones capture 0.3% to 0.4% of the sample. Study-wide results and caveats: Partially decreased CXCR3 expression was recorded after cryopreservation, and fresh PBMCs were used in most assays. The study found more hydrophobic TRB CDR3s in CXCR3-positive naive cells than in CXCR3-negative naive cells.

With regard to this clonotype: What it binds is unknown.

The TCR was taken from a human donor in good health. Some clones in this sample may be carry-over from other donors' samples. The sample taken for sequencing was naive CXCR3+ CD8+ T cells from blood. Subset in this sample: CD45RO-CCR7+CD27+CD95- naive CD8+ T cells expressing CXCR3 (TNR3+).

The CDR3 sequence is CASRRDSLSGNTIYF. The V and J genes are TRBV28 and TRBJ1-3. The CDR3 totals 15 residues. CDR1 and CDR2 (germline): MDHEN, SYDVKM.